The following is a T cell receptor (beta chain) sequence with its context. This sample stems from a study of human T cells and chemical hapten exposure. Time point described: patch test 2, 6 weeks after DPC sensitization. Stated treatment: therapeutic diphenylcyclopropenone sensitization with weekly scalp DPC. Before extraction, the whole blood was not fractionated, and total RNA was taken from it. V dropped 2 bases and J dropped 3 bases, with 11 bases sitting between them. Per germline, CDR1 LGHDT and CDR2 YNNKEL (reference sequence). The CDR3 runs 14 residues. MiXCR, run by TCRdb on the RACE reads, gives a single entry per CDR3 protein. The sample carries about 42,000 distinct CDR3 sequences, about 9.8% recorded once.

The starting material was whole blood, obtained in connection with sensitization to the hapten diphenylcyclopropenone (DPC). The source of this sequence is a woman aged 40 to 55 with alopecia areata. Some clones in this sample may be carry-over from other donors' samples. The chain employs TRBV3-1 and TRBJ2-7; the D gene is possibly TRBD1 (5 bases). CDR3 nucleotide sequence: TGTGCCAGCAGCCAAAAAGGGGCAATCTACGAGCAGTACTTC. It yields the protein CASSQKGAIYEQYF.